Below, 4 T cell receptor beta chains from the same sample are listed, as sequenced in a study of regulatory T cells in long-lasting Graves disease. Time point in this sample: persistent/refractory GD, antithyroid drugs over 5 years with positive TRAb. RNA from PBMCs was the source of the TCR library. The TCR beta library used iRepertoire HTBI primers with Arm-PCR amplification of CDR3. Using its own MiXCR run on the multiplex PCR reads, TCRdb lists one record per CDR3 protein. The sample contains 400,000 to 500,000 distinct CDR3 sequences, around 20% of which appear only once. Sample: peripheral blood mononuclear cells (PBMCs), taken when the disease was refractory, from a patient treated with antithyroid drugs. Source of these receptors: a female donor with Graves disease.

This chain joins TRBV29-1 and TRBJ2-4; D unclear. CDR1 is SQVTM, CDR2 ANQGSEA, per germline. The V end lost 3 bases, the J end lost 0 bases, and 3 bases lay between the germline ends. CDR3 length: 12 residues. CDR3 in DNA: TGCAGCGTTGAGGGAGCCAAAAACATTCAGTACTTC. Amino acids: CSVEGAKNIQYF.

This clonotype was seen a single time. The chain joins TRBV5-1 to TRBJ2-2, with TRBD2 identical over 8 bases. The CDR3 contains 16 residues. The ends lost 3 bases at V and 4 bases at J; junction bases unmatched: 8. Germline V gives CDR1 SGHRS, CDR2 YFSETQ. The CDR3 coding sequence is TGCGCCAGCAGCTCGAGCGGGAGTCAGGGCACCGGGGAGCTGTTTTTT. It encodes CASSSSGSQGTGELFF. The full variable domain, with the rest looked up from reference TRBV5-1 and TRBJ2-2, is KAGVTQTPRYLIKTRGQQVTLSCSPISGHRSVSWYQQTPGQGLQFLFEYFSETQRNKGNFPGRFSGRQFSNSRSEMNVSTLELGDSALYLCASSSSGSQGTGELFFGEGSRLTVL.

This clonotype was recorded many times. The V and J genes are TRBV7-7 and TRBJ2-7; TRBD1 is a possible D gene (5 bases). V lost 0 bases, J lost 4 bases, and 7 bases lay in between. Germline V CDR1 and CDR2: SSHAT, FNYEAQ (reference sequence). The CDR3 has 13 residues. CDR3 DNA sequence: TGTGCCAGCAGCTTAGCAAGGGGTTACGAGCAGTACTTC. Residues: CASSLARGYEQYF.

The chain has TRBV7-2 and TRBJ2-2; 11 bases are shared with TRBD2. CDR1 is SGHTA, CDR2 FQGNSA, per germline. This CDR3 has 16 residues. The V gene end was trimmed by 3 bases and the J gene end by 0 bases; junction bases not matched to a gene: 0. The CDR3 sequence is CASSLTSGTNTGELFF. CDR3 nucleotides: TGTGCCAGCAGCTTGACTAGCGGGACGAACACCGGGGAGCTGTTTTTT.